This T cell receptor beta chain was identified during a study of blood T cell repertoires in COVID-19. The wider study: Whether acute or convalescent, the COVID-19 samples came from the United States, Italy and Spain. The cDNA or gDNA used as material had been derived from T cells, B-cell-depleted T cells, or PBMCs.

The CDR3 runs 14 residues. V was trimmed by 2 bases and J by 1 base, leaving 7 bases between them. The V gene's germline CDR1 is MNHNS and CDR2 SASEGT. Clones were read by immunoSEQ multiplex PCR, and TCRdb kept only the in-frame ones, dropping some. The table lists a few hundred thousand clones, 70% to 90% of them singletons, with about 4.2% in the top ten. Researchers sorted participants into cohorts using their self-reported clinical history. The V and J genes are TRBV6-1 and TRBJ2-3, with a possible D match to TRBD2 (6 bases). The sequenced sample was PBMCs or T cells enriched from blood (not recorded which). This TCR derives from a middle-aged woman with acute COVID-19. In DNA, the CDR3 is TGTGCCAGCAGTGAAACGGGAGGCACAGATACGCAGTATTTT. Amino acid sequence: CASSETGGTDTQYF.